These 24 T cell receptor beta chains were all obtained from the same sample, sequenced in a study of cytomegalovirus exposure and HLA in healthy donors. PCR employed 60 Vbeta and 13 Jbeta primers. Some clones are missing from TCRdb's copy, which holds only in-frame ones; the method was immunoSEQ multiplex PCR. Among 150,000 to 200,000 clones listed, around 82% were seen once. The sample taken for sequencing was PBMCs. The source of these receptors is a woman aged 25-40 years in good health and CMV-seropositive.

The CDR3 bases are TGTGCCAGCAGTTTCGGTAAAAACATTCAGTACTTC. As protein: CASSFGKNIQYF. This chain uses TRBV28 with TRBJ2-4; D unclear. Deletions cut 3 bases from V and 4 bases from J, with 4 bases between. The length of the CDR3 is 12 residues. The germline gives CDR1 MDHEN, CDR2 SYDVKM.

The J gene is TRBJ2-3, the V gene TRBV7-8; maybe TRBD2 (6 bases). Germline CDR1 is SGHVS and CDR2 is FQNEAQ. V gave up 5 bases and J gave up 4 bases, with 16 bases separating them. The CDR3 runs to 15 residues. The CDR3 sequence is CASSPWGGAADTQYF. The CDR3 DNA is TGTGCCAGCAGCCCGTGGGGCGGGGCGGCAGATACGCAGTATTTT.

This clone was seen a single time. This chain links TRBV5-1 with TRBJ2-3; 11 nucleotides align to TRBD2. The CDR3 is made up of 16 amino acids. The J segment lost 2 bases and the V segment lost 2 bases, leaving 4 bases of the junction unmatched. CDR1 and CDR2 from the germline V gene are SGHRS and YFSETQ. The CDR3 DNA is TGCGCCAGCAGCTTAGGGACTAGCGGACTCACAGATACGCAGTATTTT. Protein product: CASSLGTSGLTDTQYF.

CDR3 in amino acids: CASSVVIAGGHNEQFF. DNA for the CDR3: TGTGCCAGCAGCGTAGTGATAGCGGGAGGTCACAATGAGCAGTTCTTC. The V gene is TRBV9, the J gene TRBJ2-1, with 10 nucleotides matching TRBD2. J lost 5 bases, V lost 0 bases, and 5 bases had no gene match. The CDR3 loop spans 16 amino acids. The germline V gene encodes CDR1 SGDLS and CDR2 YYNGEE.

The chain carries TRBV18 and TRBJ1-2; possible D gene TRBD1, 5 bases. Germline loops: CDR1 KGHSH, CDR2 LQKENI. V was clipped by 0 bases and J by 6 bases, with 11 bases between them. CDR3 length: 14 residues. The CDR3 here is CASSPPNGGNGYTF. The DNA of the CDR3 is TGTGCCAGCTCACCACCGAACGGGGGAAATGGCTACACCTTC. The variable domain in full, completed from reference TRBV18 and TRBJ1-2, reads NAGVMQNPRHLVRRRGQEARLRCSPMKGHSHVYWYRQLPEEGLKFMVYLQKENIIDESGMPKERFSAEFPKEGPSILRIQQVVRGDSAAYFCASSPPNGGNGYTFGSGTRLTVV.

This clone has more than one count but fewer than ten. The chain is built from TRBV10-3 and TRBJ2-1, with 9 nucleotides matching TRBD2. The germline gives CDR1 ENHRY, CDR2 SYGVKD. The CDR3 spans 16 residues. J lost 3 bases, V lost 2 bases, and 5 bases had no gene match. This chain's CDR3 is CAISELSSGDYNEQFF. CDR3 DNA sequence: TGTGCCATCAGTGAGCTGTCTAGCGGGGACTACAATGAGCAGTTCTTC.

The chain employs TRBV5-1 and TRBJ2-1; 10 bases map to TRBD2. This CDR3 spans 15 amino acids. J gave up 4 bases and V 4 bases, and 5 bases lay outside the gene matches. Germline V lookup: CDR1 SGHRS, CDR2 YFSETQ. CDR3 nucleotide sequence: TGCGCCAGCAGCCGGCCTAGCGGGAGTTACAATGAGCAGTTCTTC. This encodes CASSRPSGSYNEQFF.

This clone appeared a few times. The gene calls are TRBV10-3 and TRBJ2-7; D remains ambiguous. The V gene lost 2 bases and the J gene lost 5 bases, with 10 bases spanning the gap. CDR1 and CDR2 from the germline V gene are ENHRY and SYGVKD. This CDR3 region has 13 residues. CDR3 coding DNA: TGTGCCATCAGTGAGGATGCCAGGCACGAGCAGTACTTC. Translating it yields CAISEDARHEQYF.

The CDR3 loop is CASSLGGYEQFF. The CDR3 nucleotides read TGTGCCAGCAGCTTAGGCGGATATGAGCAGTTCTTC. This chain joins TRBV7-8 and TRBJ2-1, with no clear D. Trimming removed 1 base at V and 8 bases at J, with 6 bases between. This CDR3 has 12 amino acids. Germline CDR1 and CDR2: SGHVS and FQNEAQ. The full variable domain, completed using reference TRBV7-8 and TRBJ2-1, is GAGVSQSPRYKVAKRGQDVALRCDPISGHVSLFWYQQALGQGPEFLTYFQNEAQLDKSGLPSDRFFAERPEGSVSTLKIQRTQQEDSAVYLCASSLGGYEQFFGPGTRLTVL.

The rearrangement uses TRBV5-1 and TRBJ1-5; tentatively, D is TRBD1 (5 bases). CDR3 length equals 15 residues. Germline CDR1 reads SGHRS; CDR2 reads YFSETQ. The ends were cut back, 4 bases at V and 1 base at J, with 12 bases in the middle. CDR3 amino acids: CASSLGGASNQPQHF. DNA of the CDR3: TGCGCCAGCAGCCTCGGGGGTGCGAGCAATCAGCCCCAGCATTTT.

This sequence joins TRBV7-8 and TRBJ2-5; D unclear. Germline CDR1 and CDR2: SGHVS and FQNEAQ. CDR3 size: 15 residues. V lost 5 bases to trimming and J lost 0 bases, with 13 bases between them. The CDR3 coding sequence is TGTGCCAGCAGCCCCTCGATGGGCTACCAAGAGACCCAGTACTTC. It yields the protein CASSPSMGYQETQYF.

The V gene is TRBV6-1, the J gene TRBJ2-7, with D uncertain. Germline CDR1 reads MNHNS; CDR2 reads SASEGT. This CDR3 region has 14 residues. The germline V and J ends were trimmed by 1 base and 3 bases, with 10 bases remaining between them. CDR3 region: CASSEDQEVYEQYF. For the CDR3, the DNA is TGTGCCAGCAGTGAAGACCAGGAAGTCTACGAGCAGTACTTC.

This clone occurred a few times. The J gene is TRBJ1-4, the V gene TRBV7-9; 9 bases align to TRBD1. This CDR3 has 15 residues. Germline trimming cut 1 base from V and 6 bases from J; bases unmatched to any gene: 3. Germline V gene lookup returns CDR1 SEHNR and CDR2 FQNEAQ (reference sequence). This CDR3 is CASSLVWDRDEKLFF. The CDR3 DNA reads TGTGCCAGCAGCTTAGTGTGGGACAGGGATGAAAAACTGTTTTTT.

The V gene is TRBV28, the J gene TRBJ1-1; D is possibly TRBD1 (6 bases). This CDR3 contains 14 residues. The V end lost 8 bases, the J end lost 7 bases, and 20 bases lay between the germline ends. From germline, CDR1 is MDHEN and CDR2 SYDVKM. In DNA, the CDR3 is TGTGCCAGCCAGTTCGGGGGGGCGGGAATTGAAGCTTTCTTT. It translates to CASQFGGAGIEAFF.

V usage is TRBV4-1 and J usage is TRBJ1-6; D gene uncertain. Trimming took off 1 base at V and 7 bases at J, with 11 bases between the two ends. Germline CDR1 and CDR2: MGHRA and YSYEKL. The CDR3 length is 15 residues. DNA for the CDR3: TGCGCCAGCAGCCAAGGGGCAGTAATCAATTCACCCCTCCACTTT. It is translated as CASSQGAVINSPLHF.

This clone was seen once. This chain uses TRBV6-5 with TRBJ2-7; D is possibly TRBD2 (6 bases). CDR1 is MNHEY and CDR2 is SVGAGI in the germline V gene. Trimming removed 1 base at V and 0 bases at J, with 10 bases between. The CDR3 is 15 amino acids. CDR3 DNA: TGTGCCAGCAGTTACTACGGGAGCCCCTCCTACGAGCAGTACTTC. Amino acids: CASSYYGSPSYEQYF.

This rearrangement joins TRBV5-4 to TRBJ2-3; 8 bases line up with TRBD2. After removal of 7 bases from V and 4 bases from J, the junction contained 8 bases not matched to a gene. The germline gives CDR1 SGHNT, CDR2 YYREEE (reference sequence). The CDR3 extends over 14 amino acids. CDR3 coding DNA: TGTGCCAGCGGCCCGGGGGGGCGCGCAGATACGCAGTATTTT. Translating gives CASGPGGRADTQYF.

The genes are TRBV5-1 and TRBJ2-5; TRBD2 might be the D (6 bases). Germline V gene sequence: CDR1 SGHRS, CDR2 YFSETQ. This CDR3 has 16 residues. Trimming pared 3 bases from V and 4 bases from J, leaving 19 bases between. The CDR3 nucleotides are TGCGCCAGCAGCTCCTCAGGAGGTAGCGGCGGAGAGACCCAGTACTTC. This sequence encodes CASSSSGGSGGETQYF.

V usage is TRBV11-2 and J usage is TRBJ2-5; possibly TRBD2 for D (6 bases). CDR1 is SGHAT and CDR2 is FQNNGV in the germline V gene. Between the trimmed V and J ends, which lost 6 bases and 5 bases, there was a span of 10 bases. The CDR3 length is 12 residues. The CDR3 is CASSLREETQYF. In DNA, the CDR3 is TGTGCCAGCAGTCTCCGGGAGGAGACCCAGTACTTC.

A few counts support this clone. The chain links TRBV11-2 to TRBJ2-3; 10 bases agree with TRBD2. Germline V gene sequence: CDR1 SGHAT, CDR2 FQNNGV. The CDR3 has 14 amino acids. V shed 4 bases, J shed 5 bases, and the junction held 3 bases outside the gene matches. The CDR3 region is CASSSLAGEDTQYF. CDR3 in DNA: TGTGCCAGCAGCTCTCTAGCGGGGGAAGATACGCAGTATTTT.

This chain joins TRBV19 and TRBJ2-1; TRBD2 aligns across 9 bases. In germline, CDR1 is LNHDA, CDR2 SQIVND (reference sequence). The ends lost 5 bases at V and 6 bases at J; junction bases unmatched: 11. The CDR3 runs 16 residues. The CDR3 sequence: CASSARAGGRSNEQFF. CDR3 coding DNA: TGTGCCAGTAGTGCGAGGGCGGGGGGGCGTTCCAATGAGCAGTTCTTC.

This chain links TRBV6-1 with TRBJ1-3; a possible D gene is TRBD1 (5 bases). CDR3 length: 14 residues. Germline values: CDR1 MNHNS, CDR2 SASEGT. The V end was cut by 6 bases, the J end by 1 base, with 10 bases between. The CDR3 sequence: CASSVDSSGNTIYF. CDR3 DNA sequence: TGTGCCAGCAGCGTTGACAGTTCTGGAAACACCATATATTTT.

The genes are TRBV19 and TRBJ1-5; TRBD1 matches 9 bases. The CDR3 length is 15 residues. Germline CDR1 reads LNHDA; CDR2 reads SQIVND (reference sequence). The V gene end was trimmed by 8 bases and the J gene end by 5 bases; junction bases not matched to a gene: 10. The CDR3: CASGGQGGTDQPQHF. CDR3 nucleotides: TGTGCCAGTGGGGGACAGGGAGGGACCGATCAGCCCCAGCATTTT. Complete variable domain (other parts from reference TRBV19 and TRBJ1-5): DGGITQSPKYLFRKEGQNVTLSCEQNLNHDAMYWYRQDPGQGLRLIYYSQIVNDFQKGDIAEGYSVSREKKESFPLTVTSAQKNPTAFYLCASGGQGGTDQPQHFGDGTRLSIL.

J is TRBJ2-7 and V is TRBV9; 8 bases are a match to TRBD2. The CDR3 runs 14 residues. J lost 6 bases, V lost 1 base, and 6 bases had no gene match. CDR1 is SGDLS and CDR2 is YYNGEE in the germline V gene. The CDR3: CASSVRIAGSEQYF. The CDR3 region has the DNA TGTGCCAGCAGCGTACGAATAGCGGGATCCGAGCAGTACTTC.